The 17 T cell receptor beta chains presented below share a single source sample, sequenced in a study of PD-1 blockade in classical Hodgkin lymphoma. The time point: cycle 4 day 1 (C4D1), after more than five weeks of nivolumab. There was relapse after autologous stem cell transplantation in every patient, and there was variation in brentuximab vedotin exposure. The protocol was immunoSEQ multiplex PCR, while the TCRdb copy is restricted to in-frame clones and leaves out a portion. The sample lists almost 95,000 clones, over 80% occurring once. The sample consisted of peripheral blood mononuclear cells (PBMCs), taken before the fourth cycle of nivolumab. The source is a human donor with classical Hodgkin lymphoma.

The CDR3 reads CASGRSTAYEQYF. The CDR3 nucleotides are TGTGCCAGCGGCAGGAGTACCGCCTACGAGCAGTACTTC. The chain links TRBV6-1 to TRBJ2-7; no clear D gene. Trimming removed 8 bases from V and 2 bases from J, with 13 bases in between. The CDR3 spans 13 residues. Looked up from germline, CDR1 is MNHNS and CDR2 is SASEGT.

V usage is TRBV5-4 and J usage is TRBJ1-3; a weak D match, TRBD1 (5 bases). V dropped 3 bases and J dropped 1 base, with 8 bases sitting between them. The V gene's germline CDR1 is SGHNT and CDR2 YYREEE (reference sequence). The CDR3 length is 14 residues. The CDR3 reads CASSSWGSGNTIYF. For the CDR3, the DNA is TGTGCCAGCAGCTCTTGGGGGTCTGGAAACACCATATATTTT. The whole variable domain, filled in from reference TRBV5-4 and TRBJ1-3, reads ETGVTQSPTHLIKTRGQQVTLRCSSQSGHNTVSWYQQALGQGPQFIFQYYREEENGRGNFPPRFSGLQFPNYSSELNVNALELDDSALYLCASSSWGSGNTIYFGEGSWLTVV.

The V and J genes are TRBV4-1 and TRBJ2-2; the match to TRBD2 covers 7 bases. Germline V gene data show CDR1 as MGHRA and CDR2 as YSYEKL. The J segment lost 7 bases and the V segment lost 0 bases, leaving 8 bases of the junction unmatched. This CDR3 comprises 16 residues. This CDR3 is CASSQEASGGIGELFF. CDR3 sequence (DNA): TGCGCCAGCAGCCAAGAGGCTAGCGGTGGGATCGGGGAGCTGTTTTTT.

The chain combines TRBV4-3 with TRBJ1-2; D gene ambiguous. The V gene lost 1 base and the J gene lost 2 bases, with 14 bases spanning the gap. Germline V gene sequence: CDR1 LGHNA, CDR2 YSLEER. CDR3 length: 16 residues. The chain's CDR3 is CASSQALWPGNYGYTF. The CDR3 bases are TGCGCCAGCAGCCAAGCTTTATGGCCGGGGAACTATGGCTACACCTTC.

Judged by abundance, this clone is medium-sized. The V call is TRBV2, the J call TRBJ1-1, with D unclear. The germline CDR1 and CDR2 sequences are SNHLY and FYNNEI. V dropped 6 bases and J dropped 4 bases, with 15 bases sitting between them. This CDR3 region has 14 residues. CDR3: CASSLAGFGTEAFF. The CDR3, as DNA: TGTGCCAGCAGCTTAGCGGGGTTCGGCACTGAAGCTTTCTTT.

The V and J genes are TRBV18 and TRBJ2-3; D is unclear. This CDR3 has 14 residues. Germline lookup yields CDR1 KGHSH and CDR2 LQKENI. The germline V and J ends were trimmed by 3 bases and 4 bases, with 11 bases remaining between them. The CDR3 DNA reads TGTGCCAGCTCACCGGTGAAGGGTTCAGATACGCAGTATTTT. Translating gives CASSPVKGSDTQYF.

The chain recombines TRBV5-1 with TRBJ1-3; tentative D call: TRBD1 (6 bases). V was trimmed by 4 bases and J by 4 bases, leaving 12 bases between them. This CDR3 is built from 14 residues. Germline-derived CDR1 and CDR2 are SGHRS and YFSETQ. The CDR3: CASSPGTTGNTIYF. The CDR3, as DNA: TGCGCCAGCAGCCCCGGGACAACAGGAAACACCATATATTTT.

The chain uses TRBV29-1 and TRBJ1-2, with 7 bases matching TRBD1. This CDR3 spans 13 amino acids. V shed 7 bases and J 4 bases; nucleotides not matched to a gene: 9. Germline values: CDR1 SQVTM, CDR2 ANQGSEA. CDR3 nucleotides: TGCAGCGCTTCTACAGGGGTTGGCTATGGCTACACCTTC. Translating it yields CSASTGVGYGYTF.

CDR3: CAISPLGGYGYTF. CDR3 nucleotides: TGTGCCATCAGTCCGCTTGGTGGGTATGGCTACACCTTC. This chain links TRBV10-3 with TRBJ1-2; D is undetermined. This CDR3 comprises 13 residues. Trimming shortened V by 5 bases and J by 5 bases, and 12 bases separated the two germline ends. Per the germline V gene, CDR1 is ENHRY and CDR2 is SYGVKD.

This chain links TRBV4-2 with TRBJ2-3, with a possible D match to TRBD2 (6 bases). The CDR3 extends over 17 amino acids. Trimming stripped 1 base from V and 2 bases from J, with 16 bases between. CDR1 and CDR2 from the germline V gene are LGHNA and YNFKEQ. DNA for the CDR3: TGTGCCAGCAGCCAAGGGGGGAGCGGGCCAGTCACAGATACGCAGTATTTT. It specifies CASSQGGSGPVTDTQYF.

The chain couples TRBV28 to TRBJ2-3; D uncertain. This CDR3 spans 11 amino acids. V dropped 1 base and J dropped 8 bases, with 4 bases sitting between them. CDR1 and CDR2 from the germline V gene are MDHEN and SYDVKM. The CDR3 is CASSLSRTQYF. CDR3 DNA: TGTGCCAGCAGTTTATCCCGTACGCAGTATTTT.

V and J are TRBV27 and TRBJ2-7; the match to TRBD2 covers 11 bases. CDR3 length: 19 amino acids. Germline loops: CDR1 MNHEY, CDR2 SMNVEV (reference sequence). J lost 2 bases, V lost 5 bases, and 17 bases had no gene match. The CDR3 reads CASSPMTLGLAGGPYEQYF. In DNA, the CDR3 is TGTGCCAGCAGTCCTATGACCCTAGGACTAGCGGGCGGACCCTACGAGCAGTACTTC.

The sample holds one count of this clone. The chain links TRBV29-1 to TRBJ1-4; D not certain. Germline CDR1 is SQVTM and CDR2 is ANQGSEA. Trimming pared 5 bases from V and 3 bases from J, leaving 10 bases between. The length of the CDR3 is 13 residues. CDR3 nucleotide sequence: TGCAGCGTTCGTAGGGCGGCTAATGAAAAACTGTTTTTT. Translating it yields CSVRRAANEKLFF.

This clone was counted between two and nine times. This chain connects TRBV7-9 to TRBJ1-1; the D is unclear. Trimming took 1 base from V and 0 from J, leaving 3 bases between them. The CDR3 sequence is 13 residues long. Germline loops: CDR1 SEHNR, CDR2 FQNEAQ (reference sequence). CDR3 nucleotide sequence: TGTGCCAGCAGCTTAGAGGTGAACACTGAAGCTTTCTTT. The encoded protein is CASSLEVNTEAFF.

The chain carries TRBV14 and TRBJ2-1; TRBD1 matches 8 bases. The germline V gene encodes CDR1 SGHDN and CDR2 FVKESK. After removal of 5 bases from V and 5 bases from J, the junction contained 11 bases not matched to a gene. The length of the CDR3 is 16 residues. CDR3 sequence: CASSVFGAGGHNEQFF. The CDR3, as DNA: TGTGCCAGCAGCGTCTTCGGGGCAGGGGGCCACAATGAGCAGTTCTTC.

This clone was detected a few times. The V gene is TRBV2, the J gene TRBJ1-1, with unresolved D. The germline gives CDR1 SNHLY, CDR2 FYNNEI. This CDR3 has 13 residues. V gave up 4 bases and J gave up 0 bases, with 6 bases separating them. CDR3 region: CASSGGVNTEAFF. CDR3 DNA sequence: TGTGCCAGCAGTGGAGGCGTGAACACTGAAGCTTTCTTT.

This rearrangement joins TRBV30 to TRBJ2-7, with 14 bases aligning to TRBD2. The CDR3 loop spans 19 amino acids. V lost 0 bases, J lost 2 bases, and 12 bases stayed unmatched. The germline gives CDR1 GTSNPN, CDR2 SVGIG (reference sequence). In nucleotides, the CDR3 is TGTGCCTGGAGTGTAAGGCTCGGGACTAGCGGGAGTATGGCCTACGAGCAGTACTTC. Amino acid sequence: CAWSVRLGTSGSMAYEQYF.